Sequencing of this TCR beta chain was carried out in a study of cytomegalovirus exposure and HLA in healthy donors. Looking at the study overall: Drawn from HLA-typed donors, approximately 85 million unique TCRs were held in an early data release. Study-wide results and limits: It has been reported that TCR beta sequences accurately predicted the HLA-A and HLA-B alleles of most subjects.

In regard to this clone: The antigen is unknown.

The study ran its PCR with 60 Vbeta and 13 Jbeta primers. Profiling relied on immunoSEQ multiplex PCR, and the TCRdb table lists in-frame clones only, not all of them. The table has some 150,000 clones, 79% seen once. In germline, CDR1 is MNHNS, CDR2 SASEGT. CDR3 length equals 13 residues. Trimming removed 2 bases at V and 7 bases at J, with 9 bases between. The rearrangement links TRBV6-1 to TRBJ2-4; TRBD1 might be the D (6 bases). This sequence was found in a man aged 40-50 years in good health and CMV-seronegative. The sequencing input was PBMCs. CDR3 nucleotides: TGTGCCAGCAGTGAACAAGGACAGAACATTCAGTACTTC. This gives the protein CASSEQGQNIQYF.